The 2 T cell receptor beta chains below were found in one sample sequenced in a study of T cells after yellow fever vaccination. MiXCR, applied by TCRdb to the 5' RACE reads, yields one record per CDR3 protein. The sample contains about 550,000 distinct CDR3 sequences, roughly 21% of which appear only once. Source: PBMCs, taken 15 days after the yellow fever booster vaccination. All receptors derive from a man in his thirties or forties who received the YFV17D yellow fever vaccine.

This clonotype was detected only a few times. CDR3 region: CSALTSGGNNEQFF. The CDR3 DNA reads as TGCAGTGCCTTGACTAGCGGAGGGAACAATGAGCAGTTCTTC. This sequence joins TRBV20-1 and TRBJ2-1, with 9 bases matching TRBD2. Germline CDR1 DFQATT, CDR2 SNEGSKA (reference sequence). The CDR3 has 14 residues. Germline trimming cut 6 bases from V and 5 bases from J; bases unmatched to any gene: 8.

There are a few counts of this clonotype. V gene TRBV6-2 or TRBV6-3 combines with J gene TRBJ2-5, with D tentatively TRBD2 (6 bases). V lost 2 bases to trimming and J lost 5 bases, with 12 bases between them. The CDR3 runs 14 residues. Germline V lookup: CDR1 MNHEY, CDR2 SVGEGT. CDR3 bases: TGTGCCAGCAGTTACGGCGGGACTTTGGAGACCCAGTACTTC. This codes for CASSYGGTLETQYF.